The 32 T cell receptor beta chains below all came from one sample that was sequenced in a study of blood T cell repertoires in COVID-19 (dated by TCRdb to about 2020). The library was prepared using the immunoSEQ multiplex PCR assay. Not all clones reach the TCRdb copy of this immuneACCESS table, which keeps in-frame sequences only. Checked studies attribute under half of the gap to unresolved V genes and leave the rest unexplained. The sample table records 150,000 or so clones; 80% to 90% of these occur just once. The ten most abundant clones make up roughly 2.9% of the sample. Specimen: peripheral blood. The receptors shown here come from a man between 60 and 75 years old with active or convalescent COVID-19.

The chain joins TRBV7-3 to TRBJ2-3, with TRBD1 matching 12 bases. The germline CDR1 and CDR2 sequences are SGHTA and FQGTGA. J lost 5 bases, V lost 5 bases, and 5 bases had no gene match. This CDR3 comprises 15 residues. DNA for the CDR3: TGTGCCAGCAGCCCAAGGGACAGGGGGCAAGATACGCAGTATTTT. Its translation is CASSPRDRGQDTQYF. The full variable domain, rest sourced from reference TRBV7-3 and TRBJ2-3, is GAGVSQTPSNKVTEKGKYVELRCDPISGHTALYWYRQSLGQGPEFLIYFQGTGAADDSGLPNDRFFAVRPEGSVSTLKIQRTERGDSAVYLCASSPRDRGQDTQYFGPGTRLTVL.

The chain recombines TRBV11-2 with TRBJ2-7; TRBD2 is a possible D gene (5 bases). This CDR3 is built from 15 residues. In germline, CDR1 is SGHAT, CDR2 FQNNGV. V was shortened by 4 bases and J by 2 bases, with 15 bases between the two germline ends. The CDR3 DNA reads as TGTGCCAGCAGCTACTCCATTAGCGCAACCTACGAGCAGTACTTC. It codes for CASSYSISATYEQYF.

V gene TRBV28 combines with J gene TRBJ2-7; possible D gene TRBD1, 6 bases. Germline CDR1 MDHEN, CDR2 SYDVKM. The CDR3 runs to 15 residues. Between the trimmed V and J ends, which lost 6 bases and 6 bases, there was a span of 21 bases. This CDR3 is CASSTQGTAFLEQYF. DNA for the CDR3: TGTGCCAGCAGCACACAGGGAACCGCCTTCCTCGAGCAGTACTTC.

The chain couples TRBV5-4 to TRBJ1-1; D possibly corresponds to TRBD1 (5 bases). V dropped 4 bases and J dropped 3 bases, with 10 bases sitting between them. CDR1 is SGHNT and CDR2 is YYREEE in the germline V gene (reference sequence). The CDR3 consists of 13 residues. For the CDR3, the DNA is TGTGCCAGCAGCCAGGACACCCACACTGAAGCTTTCTTT. Protein: CASSQDTHTEAFF.

V usage is TRBV19 and J usage is TRBJ2-3, with a tentative D call TRBD2 (6 bases). The V end lost 1 base, the J end lost 3 bases, and 8 bases lay between the germline ends. CDR3 length: 14 residues. Germline CDR1 reads LNHDA; CDR2 reads SQIVND (reference sequence). CDR3 sequence: CASSIAEGTDTQYF. CDR3 sequence (DNA): TGTGCCAGTAGTATAGCGGAGGGGACAGATACGCAGTATTTT. Combining the CDR3 with reference TRBV19 and TRBJ2-3 gives the whole variable domain DGGITQSPKYLFRKEGQNVTLSCEQNLNHDAMYWYRQDPGQGLRLIYYSQIVNDFQKGDIAEGYSVSREKKESFPLTVTSAQKNPTAFYLCASSIAEGTDTQYFGPGTRLTVL.

The CDR3 DNA follows: TGTGCCAGCTCACCCGAGCGCAATCAGCCCCAGCATTTT. This encodes CASSPERNQPQHF. The chain couples TRBV18 to TRBJ1-5; no reliable D call. The CDR3 spans 13 residues. Germline loops: CDR1 KGHSH, CDR2 LQKENI. V was clipped by 3 bases and J by 2 bases, with 5 bases between them.

V gene TRBV28 combines with J gene TRBJ1-2; 9 bases align to TRBD1. The CDR3 contains 14 residues. The V segment lost 7 bases and the J segment 9 bases; nucleotides outside the gene matches: 12. Germline V gene lookup returns CDR1 MDHEN and CDR2 SYDVKM. The CDR3: CASTQPGTGYRYTF. As DNA, the CDR3 is TGTGCCAGCACTCAGCCGGGGACAGGGTATCGCTACACCTTC.

The V call is TRBV19, the J call TRBJ1-4, with a tentative D call TRBD1 (6 bases). The germline gives CDR1 LNHDA, CDR2 SQIVND (reference sequence). Trimming cost V 5 bases and J 8 bases, with 21 bases left between them. This CDR3 is built from 16 residues. This CDR3 is CASSPYEAGAGEKLFF. CDR3 coding DNA: TGTGCCAGTAGTCCCTATGAGGCAGGGGCAGGAGAAAAACTGTTTTTT.

J is TRBJ1-1 and V is TRBV6-5, with D possibly being TRBD1 (6 bases). The CDR3 spans 14 residues. CDR1 is MNHEY, CDR2 SVGAGI, per germline. V lost 7 bases and J lost 7, with 19 bases in between. CDR3 sequence (DNA): TGTGCCAGCACTCAGGACATAATAGGGGGTGAAGCTTTCTTT. Its protein is CASTQDIIGGEAFF.

This chain uses TRBV24-1 with TRBJ2-3; 10 nucleotides align to TRBD2. Germline V gives CDR1 KGHDR, CDR2 SFDVKD. V lost 1 base to trimming and J lost 6 bases; unmatched junction nucleotides: 6. This CDR3 spans 16 amino acids. This CDR3 reads CATSDFGLAGEDTQYF. The CDR3 DNA reads TGTGCCACCAGTGATTTCGGCCTAGCGGGGGAGGATACGCAGTATTTT.

V and J are TRBV20-1 and TRBJ1-1, with D uncertain. Germline loops: CDR1 DFQATT, CDR2 SNEGSKA (reference sequence). V lost 5 bases and J lost 1, with 5 bases in between. This CDR3 is built from 11 residues. CDR3 in DNA: TGCAGTGCTTACAAGAACACTGAAGCTTTCTTT. It yields the protein CSAYKNTEAFF.

This chain links TRBV19 with TRBJ1-2, with TRBD1 matching over 7 bases. Trimming at V came to 5 bases and at J to 4 bases, leaving 10 bases not matched to a gene. The CDR3 is 15 amino acids. Germline values: CDR1 LNHDA, CDR2 SQIVND (reference sequence). The CDR3 bases are TGTGCCAGTAGTCCGGGGGTAGGGGGCTTCTATGGCTACACCTTC. Amino acid sequence: CASSPGVGGFYGYTF.

For this clone: The junction and the germline gene differ at one end; a read error may be behind it. The chain couples TRBV30 to TRBJ2-7; D remains unclear. Germline V lookup: CDR1 GTSNPN, CDR2 SVGIG (reference sequence). This CDR3 is 12 amino acids long. The CDR3 DNA reads TGTGCCTGGAGTGTTTTTTCCTCCGAGCAGTACTTC. Translating gives CAWSVFSSEQYF.

CDR3 region: CASSLIAGQHSPLHF. The DNA of the CDR3 is TGTGCCAGCAGCCTGATCGCAGGACAGCATTCACCCCTCCACTTT. The gene calls are TRBV14 and TRBJ1-6, with D possibly matching TRBD1 (6 bases). The CDR3 sequence is 15 residues long. V lost 4 bases, J lost 8 bases, and 15 bases lay in between. Looked up from germline, CDR1 is SGHDN and CDR2 is FVKESK.

This clone has just one count. The chain joins TRBV12-3 or TRBV12-4 to TRBJ1-2; D remains unclear. The germline V and J ends were trimmed by 1 base and 8 bases, with 11 bases remaining between them. CDR3 length: 13 residues. The CDR3 DNA is TGTGCCAGCAGTTTAGGAGGGTTTGGGGGCTACACCTTC. Its translation is CASSLGGFGGYTF.

This chain uses TRBV4-2 with TRBJ1-1; a weak D match, TRBD1 (5 bases). The CDR3 runs 15 residues. CDR1 is LGHNA and CDR2 is YNFKEQ in the germline V gene. The V gene lost 4 bases and the J gene lost 1 base, with 13 bases spanning the gap. Here the CDR3 reads CASSPGGGENTEAFF. For the CDR3, the DNA is TGTGCCAGCAGCCCTGGAGGAGGGGAGAACACTGAAGCTTTCTTT.

The gene calls are TRBV7-9 and TRBJ2-2; the match to TRBD2 covers 7 bases. This CDR3 is built from 16 residues. The V gene end was trimmed by 3 bases and the J gene end by 1 base; junction bases not matched to a gene: 5. Germline-derived CDR1 and CDR2 are SEHNR and FQNEAQ (reference sequence). CDR3 sequence: CASSLLGTKNTGELFF. In nucleotides, the CDR3 is TGTGCCAGCAGCTTGCTCGGGACTAAGAACACCGGGGAGCTGTTTTTT.

The chain carries TRBV19 and TRBJ1-1, with a possible D match to TRBD1 (6 bases). CDR1 LNHDA and CDR2 SQIVND come from the germline V gene (reference sequence). V lost 4 bases and J 5 bases, leaving 11 bases between the germline ends. There are 13 residues in the CDR3. CDR3 sequence reads: CASSTPQGTEAFF. As DNA, the CDR3 is TGTGCCAGTAGTACTCCACAGGGTACTGAAGCTTTCTTT.

Here the CDR3 reads CASSTGRYHQPQHF. CDR3 in DNA: TGTGCCAGCAGCACAGGCAGGTACCATCAGCCCCAGCATTTT. The chain joins TRBV3-1 (or the pseudogene TRBV3-2) to TRBJ1-5; TRBD1 is a possible D gene (5 bases). The CDR3 has 14 amino acids. V lost 5 bases and J lost 5, with 13 bases in between. CDR1 and CDR2 (germline): LGHDT, YNNKEL (reference sequence).

The chain links TRBV18 to TRBJ2-4; a possible D gene is TRBD2 (6 bases). The germline V gene encodes CDR1 KGHSH and CDR2 LQKENI. Trimming took off 3 bases at V and 8 bases at J, with 11 bases between the two ends. The CDR3 has 13 amino acids. The CDR3 here is CASSPPPGDIQYF. CDR3 in DNA: TGTGCCAGCTCACCCCCTCCGGGGGACATTCAGTACTTC.

The rearrangement links TRBV7-9 to TRBJ1-4; D call uncertain. The CDR3 covers 12 residues. V lost 5 bases to trimming and J lost 4 bases, with 5 bases between them. The germline V gene has CDR1 SEHNR and CDR2 FQNEAQ (reference sequence). In DNA form, the CDR3 reads TGTGCCAGCAGCAACTTTAATGAAAAACTGTTTTTT. This encodes CASSNFNEKLFF.

The chain uses TRBV27 and TRBJ1-2; TRBD1 is a possible D gene (6 bases). Germline V lookup: CDR1 MNHEY, CDR2 SMNVEV (reference sequence). The CDR3 is 13 amino acids. V shed 6 bases and J shed 7 bases, with 15 bases lying between them. The CDR3 sequence: CASRSTGYGGYTF. CDR3 sequence (DNA): TGTGCCAGCAGATCAACAGGGTATGGTGGCTACACCTTC.

This rearrangement joins TRBV5-6 to TRBJ2-1; 10 nucleotides align to TRBD2. This CDR3 region has 15 residues. Losses at the gene ends were 0 bases for V and 4 bases for J; bases not matched to a gene: 1. CDR1 and CDR2 (germline): SGHDT, YYEEEE. As DNA, the CDR3 is TGTGCCAGCAGCTTGGGGACTAGCGGTTACAATGAGCAGTTCTTC. It specifies CASSLGTSGYNEQFF.

The J gene is TRBJ2-5, the V gene TRBV4-2; TRBD2 is a possible D gene (5 bases). V was shortened by 2 bases and J by 0 bases, with 10 bases between the two germline ends. From germline, CDR1 is LGHNA and CDR2 YNFKEQ. The CDR3 has 15 amino acids. The CDR3 sequence is CASSQTPGNQETQYF. The CDR3 bases are TGTGCCAGCAGCCAAACCCCGGGGAACCAAGAGACCCAGTACTTC.

This clone was picked up one time. The chain is built from TRBV6-5 and TRBJ1-2; 9 positions match TRBD1. Germline values: CDR1 MNHEY, CDR2 SVGAGI. The trim removed 2 bases at V and 7 bases at J, leaving 8 bases unmatched. There are 15 residues in the CDR3. The chain's CDR3 is CASSYGDRGASGYTF. The CDR3 DNA reads TGTGCCAGCAGTTACGGTGACAGGGGGGCCTCTGGCTACACCTTC.

The V and J genes are TRBV28 and TRBJ1-2; 7 bases line up with TRBD1. Per germline, CDR1 MDHEN and CDR2 SYDVKM. This CDR3 contains 14 residues. V was pared by 1 base and J by 7 bases, with 6 bases of the junction left unmatched. The CDR3 loop is CASSLYGQVLGYTF. CDR3 DNA sequence: TGTGCCAGCAGTTTATATGGACAGGTGCTTGGCTACACCTTC.

The table lists this clone with a count of one. The chain combines TRBV16 with TRBJ1-1; TRBD1 agrees at 11 bases. Germline loops: CDR1 KGHSY, CDR2 FQNENV. There are 15 residues in the CDR3. V trimming: 2 bases; J trimming: 3 bases; junction bases outside the gene matches: 2. DNA for the CDR3: TGTGCCAGCAGCCAAACGGGACAGGGGGACACTGAAGCTTTCTTT. Translating gives CASSQTGQGDTEAFF.

The genes are TRBV19 and TRBJ2-5; TRBD1 matches 9 bases. The V segment lost 7 bases and the J segment 7 bases; nucleotides outside the gene matches: 10. This CDR3 spans 14 amino acids. The germline V gene encodes CDR1 LNHDA and CDR2 SQIVND (reference sequence). For the CDR3, the DNA is TGTGCCAGTACCGGGACAGGGAAAGGGGCGACCCAGTACTTC. It translates to CASTGTGKGATQYF.

This chain's CDR3 is CATSRPPPGYNEQFF. CDR3 DNA sequence: TGTGCCACCAGCAGACCCCCCCCGGGTTACAATGAGCAGTTCTTC. This rearrangement joins TRBV15 to TRBJ2-1; D is unclear. The V end was cut by 2 bases, the J end by 4 bases, with 12 bases between. Germline CDR1 LNHNV, CDR2 YYDKDF (reference sequence). This CDR3 region has 15 residues.

This rearrangement joins TRBV11-2 to TRBJ2-2; D is undetermined. Germline values: CDR1 SGHAT, CDR2 FQNNGV. Trimming took off 6 bases at V and 3 bases at J, with 5 bases between the two ends. The CDR3 totals 12 residues. The CDR3 protein is CASSSDTGELFF. The CDR3, as DNA: TGTGCCAGCAGTTCCGACACCGGGGAGCTGTTTTTT.

The chain couples TRBV28 to TRBJ1-1; TRBD1 agrees at 8 bases. V shed 5 bases, J shed 1 base, and the junction held 3 bases outside the gene matches. The CDR3 runs 14 residues. The germline gives CDR1 MDHEN, CDR2 SYDVKM. The CDR3, as DNA: TGTGCCAGCAGTCCGGGACAGGCGAACACTGAAGCTTTCTTT. Its translation is CASSPGQANTEAFF.

V gene TRBV5-6 combines with J gene TRBJ1-2, with D perhaps TRBD1 (5 bases). Germline V gene lookup returns CDR1 SGHDT and CDR2 YYEEEE. V was pared by 7 bases and J by 1 base, with 20 bases between. This CDR3 has 16 amino acids. The chain's CDR3 is CASARRGQSLNYGYTF. CDR3 DNA: TGTGCCAGCGCTAGAAGGGGCCAGAGCCTTAACTATGGCTACACCTTC.